The next 9 T cell receptor beta chains were all read from a single sample in a study of T-cell memory formation after mild COVID-19. From the 5' RACE reads, TCRdb called clonotypes with MiXCR, one entry per CDR3 protein. Of 350,000 to 500,000 distinct CDR3 sequences in the sample, 23% were seen once. Sequencing was carried out using PBMCs or a T cell subset sorted from them (not recorded which). Receptor source: an adult woman who had mild COVID-19 (a few samples of this study predate the infection). Cell type and time point are not known.

This clonotype occurred a few times. This rearrangement joins TRBV7-9 to TRBJ2-7; 10 positions agree with TRBD2. CDR1 and CDR2 (germline): SEHNR, FQNEAQ (reference sequence). The CDR3 has 16 amino acids. V lost 4 bases to trimming and J lost 1 base; unmatched junction nucleotides: 7. CDR3 sequence (DNA): TGTGCCAGCAGCTCTCTAGCGGGAGTTAGGTCCTACGAGCAGTACTTC. This sequence encodes CASSSLAGVRSYEQYF. Complete variable domain (other parts from reference TRBV7-9 and TRBJ2-7): DTGVSQNPRHKITKRGQNVTFRCDPISEHNRLYWYRQTLGQGPEFLTYFQNEAQLEKSRLLSDRFSAERPKGSFSTLEIQRTEQGDSAMYLCASSSLAGVRSYEQYFGPGTRLTVT.

The chain carries TRBV29-1 and TRBJ2-7; 11 positions match TRBD2. CDR3 length: 12 residues. Per the germline V gene, CDR1 is SQVTM and CDR2 is ANQGSEA. The junction had 5 bases not matched to a gene; V was cut back by 6 bases and J by 7 bases. The CDR3 DNA is TGCAGCGTATTCTTAGCGGGAGGGGAGCAGTACTTC. Translated, it gives CSVFLAGGEQYF.

CDR3 sequence reads: CASSQDWGGTDTQYF. The CDR3 DNA is TGTGCCAGCAGCCAAGATTGGGGGGGAACAGATACGCAGTATTTT. V is TRBV4-2 and J is TRBJ2-3; 7 bases map to TRBD2. Trimming removed 0 bases from V and 3 bases from J; junction bases left unmatched: 3. Germline values: CDR1 LGHNA, CDR2 YNFKEQ. This CDR3 contains 15 residues.

The chain is built from TRBV12-3 or TRBV12-4 and TRBJ2-3, with a possible D match to TRBD2 (6 bases). The CDR3 consists of 15 residues. Trimming shortened V by 1 base and J by 4 bases, and 12 bases separated the two germline ends. The CDR3 nucleotides read TGTGCCAGCAGTTTAGTTGGCGGAGGGCCAGATACGCAGTATTTT. Translation gives CASSLVGGGPDTQYF.

The genes are TRBV4-1 and TRBJ2-7; D gene unclear. The CDR3 runs 13 residues. Trimming left V 1 base short and J 2 bases short, with 6 bases between. Germline V gives CDR1 MGHRA, CDR2 YSYEKL. Here the CDR3 reads CASSQASPYEQYF. Here the CDR3 DNA reads TGCGCCAGCAGCCAAGCAAGTCCCTACGAGCAGTACTTC.

This clonotype was observed a handful of times. The rearrangement uses TRBV7-9 and TRBJ2-2, with D perhaps assigned TRBD1 or TRBD2 (5 bases each). CDR3 size: 16 residues. The germline V gene has CDR1 SEHNR and CDR2 FQNEAQ (reference sequence). V shed 1 base and J shed 4 bases, with 13 bases lying between them. The CDR3 DNA reads TGTGCCAGCAGCTTAGGTGCCGGGACGTTCACCGGGGAGCTGTTTTTT. It codes for CASSLGAGTFTGELFF.

This chain uses TRBV19 with TRBJ2-5; 7 bases map to TRBD1. The V segment lost 3 bases and the J segment 0 bases; nucleotides outside the gene matches: 4. The CDR3 spans 15 residues. CDR1 LNHDA and CDR2 SQIVND come from the germline V gene (reference sequence). CDR3 region: CASSIGTVNQETQYF. CDR3 DNA: TGTGCCAGTAGTATCGGGACAGTAAACCAAGAGACCCAGTACTTC.

The rearrangement uses TRBV7-8 and TRBJ2-1; D gene ambiguous. Germline-derived CDR1 and CDR2 are SGHVS and FQNEAQ. V lost 5 bases, J lost 6 bases, and 17 bases lay in between. This CDR3 is built from 15 residues. The CDR3 region is CASSLAPPGPNEQFF. CDR3 sequence (DNA): TGTGCCAGCAGCCTCGCGCCGCCTGGGCCCAATGAGCAGTTCTTC.

CDR3: CASSHLAGGTNTGELFF. The CDR3 DNA reads TGCGCCAGCAGCCACCTAGCGGGAGGGACGAACACCGGGGAGCTGTTTTTT. This chain links TRBV4-3 with TRBJ2-2; 12 nucleotides align to TRBD2. The germline V gene has CDR1 LGHNA and CDR2 YSLEER. Trimming took 3 bases from V and 0 from J; bases not matched to a gene: 2. The CDR3 runs to 17 residues.